The rows below give T cell receptor beta chains drawn from one sample of a study of cytomegalovirus exposure and HLA in healthy donors. Here immunoSEQ multiplex PCR was the method, and the copy in TCRdb shows in-frame clones only, minus some. The profile shows 120,000 to 150,000 clones, about three fifths of them singletons. The sequenced material came from PBMCs. These receptors originate from a woman between 25 and 40 years old in good health and CMV-seropositive. The CDR3 runs from the conserved cysteine through the conserved F or W.

CDR3 protein	V gene	J gene
CASSAKDREETQYF	TRBV13	TRBJ2-5
CASSLRGTAGNTIYF	TRBV28	TRBJ1-3
CSVSGRDTDTQYF	TRBV29-1	TRBJ2-3
CASSLANGGLTDTQYF	TRBV5-1	TRBJ2-3
CASRSTTGYRNEQYF	TRBV6-5	NA
CASTFQEDRGTSQETQYF	TRBV2	TRBJ2-5
CASSLQPRQGTGELFF	TRBV11-2	TRBJ2-2
CASVDSMNTEAFF	TRBV6-1	TRBJ1-1
CAWSEGLGNQPQHF	TRBV30	TRBJ1-5
CASSSGLAAIITDTQYF	TRBV5-1	TRBJ2-3
CASSLRPPNGDTIYF	TRBV5-1	TRBJ1-3
CASSLGQGGAGELFF	TRBV5-8	TRBJ2-2
CAWSVQVFTDTQYF	TRBV30	TRBJ2-3
CASSIKDRVRSPLHF	TRBV7-9	TRBJ1-6
CASSIPPNLPGREGVYEQYF	TRBV19	TRBJ2-7
CASRGDTGNTIYF	TRBV2	TRBJ1-3
CASSELQGYEKLFF	TRBV6-1	TRBJ1-4
CASSGLRANAEAFF	TRBV6-1	TRBJ1-1
CAWSAAGGYNSPLHF	TRBV30	TRBJ1-6
CASSLEAQGNQPQHF	TRBV7-9	TRBJ1-5
CASSLPGQGRGYGYTF	TRBV4-1	TRBJ1-2
CASSLELAGDTDTQYF	TRBV11-3	TRBJ2-3
CASPSGVERETQYF	TRBV7-2	TRBJ2-5
CASSQQGGSTEAFF	TRBV5-1	TRBJ1-1
CAWRKQGANTGELFF	TRBV30	TRBJ2-2
CASSLGWEGSGEQYF	TRBV5-1	TRBJ2-7
CASSFGNIQYF	TRBV27	TRBJ2-4
CASSLPRGPADTQYF	TRBV7-9	TRBJ2-3
CASHRTSNPDEQFF	TRBV19	TRBJ2-1
CASSLTYTEAFF	TRBV11-2	TRBJ1-1
CASSPQALAGRETQYF	TRBV9	TRBJ2-5
CASSLYPPAGTRDTYEQYF	TRBV7-2	TRBJ2-7
CATSPGGFSSTDTQYF	TRBV15	TRBJ2-3
CASSYRTGLGGTQYF	TRBV6-6	TRBJ2-3
CASSETGSGNYGYTF	TRBV25-1	TRBJ1-2